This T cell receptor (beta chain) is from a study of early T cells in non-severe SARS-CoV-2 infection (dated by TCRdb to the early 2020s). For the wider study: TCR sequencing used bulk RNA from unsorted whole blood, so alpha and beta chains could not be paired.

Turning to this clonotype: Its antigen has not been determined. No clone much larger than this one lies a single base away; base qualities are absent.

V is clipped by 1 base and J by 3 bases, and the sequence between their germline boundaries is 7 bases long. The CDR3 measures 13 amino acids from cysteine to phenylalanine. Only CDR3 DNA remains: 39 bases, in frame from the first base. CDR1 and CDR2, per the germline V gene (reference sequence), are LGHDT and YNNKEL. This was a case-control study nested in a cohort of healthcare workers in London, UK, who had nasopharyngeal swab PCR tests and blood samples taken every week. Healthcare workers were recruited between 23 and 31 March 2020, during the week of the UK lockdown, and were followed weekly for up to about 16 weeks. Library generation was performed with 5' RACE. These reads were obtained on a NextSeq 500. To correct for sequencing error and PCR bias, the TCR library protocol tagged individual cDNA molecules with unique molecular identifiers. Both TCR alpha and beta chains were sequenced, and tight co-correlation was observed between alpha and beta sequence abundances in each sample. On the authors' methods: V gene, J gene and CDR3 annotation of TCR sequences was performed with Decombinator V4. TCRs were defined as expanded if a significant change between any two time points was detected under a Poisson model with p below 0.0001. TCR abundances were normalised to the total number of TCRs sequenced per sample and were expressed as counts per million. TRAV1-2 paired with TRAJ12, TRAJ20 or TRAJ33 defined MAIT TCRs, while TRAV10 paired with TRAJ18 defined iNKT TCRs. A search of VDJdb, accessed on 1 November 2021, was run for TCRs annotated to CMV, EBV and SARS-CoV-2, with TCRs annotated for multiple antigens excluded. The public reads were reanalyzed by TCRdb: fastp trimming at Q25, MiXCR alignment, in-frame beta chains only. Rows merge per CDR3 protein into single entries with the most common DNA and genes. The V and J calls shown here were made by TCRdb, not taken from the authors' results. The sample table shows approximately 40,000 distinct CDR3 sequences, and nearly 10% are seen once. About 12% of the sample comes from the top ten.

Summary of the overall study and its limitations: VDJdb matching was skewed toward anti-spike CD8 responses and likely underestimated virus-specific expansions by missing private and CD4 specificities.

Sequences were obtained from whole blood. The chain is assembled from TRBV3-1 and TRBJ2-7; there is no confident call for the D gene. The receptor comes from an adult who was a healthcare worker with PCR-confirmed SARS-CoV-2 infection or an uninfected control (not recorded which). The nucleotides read TGTGCCAGCAGCCAAGTCCGAGGCTACGAGCAGTACTTC. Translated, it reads CASSQVRGYEQYF.